A selection of T cell receptor beta chains follows, all from one sample in a study of beta chain features in type 1 diabetes. Measured with immunoSEQ multiplex PCR; TCRdb has only the in-frame clones, and not every one. The sample shows a few hundred thousand clones, about 13% of them seen only once. Sequenced input: naive CD4+ T cells from blood. The receptors originated from a woman aged 18-29 years with type 1 diabetes. The CDR3 runs from the conserved cysteine through the conserved F or W.

v_gene	j_gene	CDR3aa
TRBV7-9	TRBJ2-3	CASSLAGGDTQYF
TRBV19	TRBJ2-3	CASSSPRSDPRGTDTQYF
TRBV7-2	TRBJ2-6	CASSRGGISGANVLTF
TRBV5-4	TRBJ2-1	CASSLPSGNNEQFF
TRBV7-9	TRBJ2-7	CASSLGADREQYF
TRBV15	TRBJ2-5	CATSRGGLAGKGETQYF
TRBV5-6	TRBJ2-5	CASSRGTAEETQYF
TRBV7-2	TRBJ2-5	CASSLISGVETQYF
TRBV5-1	TRBJ2-3	CASSLGDRSDTQYF
TRBV27	TRBJ1-5	CASSLLWFSQPQHF
TRBV27	TRBJ1-1	CASRTPGKPAEAFF
TRBV28	TRBJ1-4	CASSPALTGRRVELFF
TRBV30	TRBJ1-4	CAWSVPLGANEKLFF
TRBV5-1	TRBJ2-3	CASSRDSDTPFPNTDTQYF
TRBV5-1	TRBJ2-3	CASSRSGGVSTDTQYF
TRBV7-9	TRBJ2-1	CASSLTDNEQFF
TRBV28	TRBJ2-5	CASSLGGAAQETQYF
TRBV30	TRBJ2-2	CAWTPSGRGTGELFF
TRBV28	TRBJ1-5	CASYRETNQPQHF
TRBV5-4	TRBJ1-1	CASSPSEGLRDTEAFF
TRBV7-9	TRBJ1-2	CASSQQGSQGYTF
TRBV29-1	TRBJ1-2	CSVEGQEEGYGYTF
TRBV30	TRBJ2-3	CAWENIAGAAQYF
TRBV5-1	TRBJ2-1	CASGEAGAGNEQFF
TRBV5-1	TRBJ2-3	CASSLWQGGADTQYF
TRBV19	TRBJ2-2	CASSPFHAANTGELFF
TRBV18	TRBJ2-2	CASSPGQLSTGELFF
TRBV7-9	TRBJ2-7	CASTPRDSRYEQYF
TRBV12-5	TRBJ1-1	CASAIYRVEAFF
TRBV2	TRBJ1-2	CASSGQVTNYGYTF
TRBV28	TRBJ1-5	CASSSDSNQPQHF
TRBV11-2	TRBJ1-5	CASSLDSGNQPQHF
TRBV7-9	TRBJ2-5	CASSSGQGAGTQYF